The table lists the clone carrying this T cell receptor beta chain with a few counts. Its antigen remains unknown. TCRdb redid the calling of the 5' RACE reads with MiXCR, one entry per CDR3 protein. The sample shows 450,000 to 550,000 distinct CDR3 sequences, about 19% of them seen only once. The entry originates in a study of T cells after yellow fever vaccination. This CDR3 is built from 14 residues. V was pared by 0 bases and J by 5 bases, with 3 bases of the junction left unmatched. The germline CDR1 and CDR2 sequences are SGHRS and YFSETQ. Study-level points and caveats: The secondary response was weaker, and its peak arrived faster, on day 5 versus 15.

This chain connects TRBV5-1 to TRBJ2-7; TRBD1 agrees at 9 bases. The clonotype originates from a man aged 25-40 years who received the YFV17D yellow fever vaccine. Sequences were derived from PBMCs, sampled 15 days after the yellow fever booster vaccination. The DNA of the CDR3 is TGCGCCAGCAGCTTGGGACAGGGGGGGAACGAGCAGTACTTC. It yields the protein CASSLGQGGNEQYF.